The 7 T cell receptor beta chains below come from one sample, sequenced in a study of cytomegalovirus exposure and HLA in healthy donors. The PCR made use of 60 Vbeta and 13 Jbeta primers. Clones were sequenced by immunoSEQ multiplex PCR, and TCRdb holds only the in-frame ones, with some missing. The listing contains under 90,000 clones. The sequenced sample was PBMCs. These receptors all come from a man aged 50 to 59 in good health and CMV-seropositive.

The V call is TRBV5-6, the J call TRBJ2-3; D is undetermined. V was shortened by 1 base and J by 4 bases, with 10 bases between the two germline ends. CDR3 size: 14 residues. Germline CDR1 SGHDT, CDR2 YYEEEE. The CDR3 nucleotides are TGTGCCAGCAGCTTGTCCAGCGTGTCAGATACGCAGTATTTT. It yields the protein CASSLSSVSDTQYF.

The chain recombines TRBV7-2 with TRBJ2-3, with 11 bases matching TRBD2. J lost 2 bases, V lost 6 bases, and 10 bases had no gene match. Germline V lookup: CDR1 SGHTA, CDR2 FQGNSA. The CDR3 covers 17 residues. CDR3 residues: CASRGATSGDNTDTQYF. CDR3 sequence (DNA): TGTGCCAGCAGGGGAGCGACTAGCGGGGATAACACAGATACGCAGTATTTT.

The J gene is TRBJ1-1, the V gene TRBV28; D possibly corresponds to TRBD1 (6 bases). The CDR3 contains 12 residues. The V end lost 7 bases, the J end lost 8 bases, and 14 bases lay between the germline ends. Germline values: CDR1 MDHEN, CDR2 SYDVKM. CDR3 loop: CASITSGGEAFF. The CDR3 DNA is TGTGCCAGCATCACTTCGGGGGGCGAAGCTTTCTTT.

The chain combines TRBV5-1 with TRBJ2-1; a possible D gene is TRBD2 (6 bases). The length of the CDR3 is 15 residues. Germline loops: CDR1 SGHRS, CDR2 YFSETQ. V shed 4 bases and J shed 5 bases, with 16 bases lying between them. The CDR3 nucleotides are TGCGCCAGCAGCCCAGGGACTTGGGCAGACAATGAGCAGTTCTTC. This codes for CASSPGTWADNEQFF.

The rearrangement uses TRBV10-1 and TRBJ2-3, with 8 bases identical to TRBD2. CDR1 is WNHNN, CDR2 SYGVQD, per germline (reference sequence). The CDR3 runs 17 residues. With 2 bases clipped from V and 2 bases from J, the junction kept 9 bases outside the gene matches. CDR3 bases: TGCGCCAGCAGTGAGACCTGGATTAGCGGGGTCACAGATACGCAGTATTTT. Its translation is CASSETWISGVTDTQYF.

The chain combines TRBV30 with TRBJ1-1; 8 bases map to TRBD1. There are 16 residues in the CDR3. V shed 4 bases and J 0 bases; nucleotides not matched to a gene: 10. Germline V gives CDR1 GTSNPN, CDR2 SVGIG (reference sequence). CDR3 bases: TGTGCCTGGACAGGGGGCCTGACTTTGATGAACACTGAAGCTTTCTTT. It specifies CAWTGGLTLMNTEAFF.

V usage is TRBV6-1 and J usage is TRBJ1-2; TRBD1 might be the D (5 bases). The CDR3 totals 14 residues. V gave up 2 bases and J gave up 8 bases, with 15 bases separating them. Germline CDR1 MNHNS, CDR2 SASEGT. The CDR3: CASSELMGGEGYTF. The CDR3, as DNA: TGTGCCAGCAGTGAATTAATGGGGGGAGAAGGCTACACCTTC.